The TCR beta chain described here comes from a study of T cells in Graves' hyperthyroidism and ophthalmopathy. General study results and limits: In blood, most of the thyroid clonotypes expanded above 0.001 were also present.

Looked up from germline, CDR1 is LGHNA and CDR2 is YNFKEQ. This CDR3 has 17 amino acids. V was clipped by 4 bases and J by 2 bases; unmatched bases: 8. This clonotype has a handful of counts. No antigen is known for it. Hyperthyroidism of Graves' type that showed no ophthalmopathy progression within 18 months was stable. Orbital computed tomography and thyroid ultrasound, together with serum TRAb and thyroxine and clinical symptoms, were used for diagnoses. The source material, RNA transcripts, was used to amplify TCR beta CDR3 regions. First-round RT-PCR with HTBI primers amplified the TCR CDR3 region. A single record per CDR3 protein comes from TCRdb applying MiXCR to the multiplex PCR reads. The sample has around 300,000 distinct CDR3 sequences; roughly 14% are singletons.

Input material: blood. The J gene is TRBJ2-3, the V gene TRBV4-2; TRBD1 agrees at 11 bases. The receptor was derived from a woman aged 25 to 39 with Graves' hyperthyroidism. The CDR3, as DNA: TGTGCCAGCAGCCTCACCGAGGACAGGGGGCTCACAGATACGCAGTATTTT. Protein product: CASSLTEDRGLTDTQYF.